These 14 T cell receptor beta chains were all obtained from the same sample, sequenced in a study of blood T cell repertoires in COVID-19. Here immunoSEQ multiplex PCR was the method, and the copy in TCRdb shows in-frame clones only, minus some. The repertoire has fewer than 60,000 clones, roughly 80% of them found once; the top ten carry about 25%. The specimen was peripheral blood. These receptors came from a human donor in a cohort sampled during active COVID-19.

The rearrangement uses TRBV7-8 and TRBJ1-6, with 9 bases lining up with TRBD1. Germline V gene lookup returns CDR1 SGHVS and CDR2 FQNEAQ. CDR3 size: 15 residues. J was trimmed by 8 bases and V by 7 bases; bases with no gene match: 9. This CDR3 reads CASKVQGQGYSPLHF. For the CDR3, the DNA is TGTGCCAGCAAGGTTCAGGGACAGGGATATTCACCCCTCCACTTT.

This rearrangement joins TRBV2 to TRBJ2-5; TRBD2 matches at 11 bases. The CDR3 contains 16 residues. Germline CDR1 is SNHLY and CDR2 is FYNNEI. V trimming: 1 base; J trimming: 3 bases; junction bases outside the gene matches: 4. CDR3 sequence (DNA): TGTGCCAGCAGTGAAGATGTGGGACTAGCGGAAGAGACCCAGTACTTC. This gives the protein CASSEDVGLAEETQYF.

This chain joins TRBV5-1 and TRBJ1-2; 8 bases agree with TRBD1. V was pared by 4 bases and J by 3 bases, with 2 bases of the junction left unmatched. The CDR3 consists of 13 residues. Per germline, CDR1 SGHRS and CDR2 YFSETQ. CDR3 sequence (DNA): TGCGCCAGCAGCGCGACAGGGGACTATGGCTACACCTTC. Translated, it gives CASSATGDYGYTF.

V gene TRBV19 combines with J gene TRBJ1-1; TRBD1 matches 8 bases. The germline V gene has CDR1 LNHDA and CDR2 SQIVND (reference sequence). The CDR3 is made up of 12 amino acids. Unmatched junction bases numbered 6, after V lost 5 bases and J lost 10 bases. The CDR3 here is CASSFSGGGAFF. As DNA, the CDR3 is TGTGCCAGTAGTTTTTCAGGGGGCGGAGCTTTCTTT.

The chain links TRBV7-2 to TRBJ2-7; D perhaps matches TRBD1 (6 bases). CDR1 and CDR2 (germline): SGHTA, FQGNSA. This CDR3 is 13 amino acids long. V was shortened by 5 bases and J by 8 bases, with 16 bases between the two germline ends. CDR3 bases: TGTGCCAGCAGCCCACACCGGACAGCTAAGCAGTACTTC. Its translation is CASSPHRTAKQYF.

This clone was counted only a few times. The chain joins TRBV2 to TRBJ1-3, with D possibly matching TRBD1 (6 bases). The CDR3 sequence is 13 residues long. Germline lookup yields CDR1 SNHLY and CDR2 FYNNEI. V dropped 0 bases and J dropped 16 bases, with 16 bases sitting between them. CDR3: CASSEALQAGAYF. CDR3 coding DNA: TGTGCCAGCAGTGAAGCGCTACAGGCGGGGGCTTATTTT.

The gene calls are TRBV30 and TRBJ2-3, with 8 bases lining up with TRBD1. The germline gives CDR1 GTSNPN, CDR2 SVGIG (reference sequence). Trimming at V came to 0 bases and at J to 3 bases, leaving 5 bases not matched to a gene. CDR3 size: 15 residues. The CDR3 sequence is CAWSVGQGWTDTQYF. In DNA, the CDR3 is TGTGCCTGGAGTGTTGGACAGGGTTGGACAGATACGCAGTATTTT. Full variable domain (remainder filled in from reference TRBV30 and TRBJ2-3): SQTIHQWPATLVQPVGSPLSLECTVEGTSNPNLYWYRQAAGRGLQLLFYSVGIGQISSEVPQNLSASRPQDRQFILSSKKLLLSDSGFYLCAWSVGQGWTDTQYFGPGTRLTVL.

The chain combines TRBV9 with TRBJ1-1; D possibly corresponds to TRBD1 (5 bases). The CDR3 is 14 amino acids. Trimming stripped 4 bases from V and 1 base from J, with 11 bases between. CDR1 and CDR2 from the germline V gene are SGDLS and YYNGEE. CDR3 in amino acids: CASSPRQWNTEAFF. DNA for the CDR3: TGTGCCAGCAGCCCTCGACAGTGGAACACTGAAGCTTTCTTT.

This clone has a single count. The chain employs TRBV5-5 and TRBJ2-2; TRBD2 agrees at 14 bases. V gave up 2 bases and J gave up 7 bases; unmatched junction bases: 7. The CDR3 length is 17 residues. The germline V gene has CDR1 SGHKS and CDR2 YYEKEE (reference sequence). CDR3 sequence reads: CASSFGLAGGIIGELFF. The CDR3 DNA sequence: TGTGCCAGCAGCTTCGGACTAGCGGGAGGAATAATCGGGGAGCTGTTTTTT.

This chain uses TRBV5-4 with TRBJ1-3, with 9 bases fitting TRBD1. Germline CDR1 and CDR2: SGHNT and YYREEE (reference sequence). Trimming at V came to 2 bases and at J to 7 bases, leaving 7 bases not matched to a gene. There are 15 residues in the CDR3. This CDR3 is CASSFGQGLGNTIYF. The CDR3 DNA is TGTGCCAGCAGCTTCGGACAGGGGCTCGGTAACACCATATATTTT.

The CDR3 nucleotides read TGTGCCAGCAGTTTCTTGACTAATGAAAAACTGTTTTTT. Protein sequence: CASSFLTNEKLFF. The chain combines TRBV27 with TRBJ1-4; D not certain. In germline, CDR1 is MNHEY, CDR2 SMNVEV (reference sequence). The CDR3 is made up of 13 amino acids. V lost 3 bases, J lost 2 bases, and 4 bases lay in between.

This clone was detected a few times. The V and J genes are TRBV19 and TRBJ1-5; 9 nucleotides match TRBD1. Losses at the gene ends were 3 bases for V and 2 bases for J; bases not matched to a gene: 8. The germline CDR1 and CDR2 sequences are LNHDA and SQIVND (reference sequence). This CDR3 spans 17 amino acids. CDR3: CASSIAPDRGGNQPQHF. The DNA for the CDR3 is TGTGCCAGTAGTATCGCCCCCGACAGGGGGGGCAATCAGCCCCAGCATTTT.

The chain links TRBV19 to TRBJ1-1; the D is unclear. Deletions cut 5 bases from V and 1 base from J, with 11 bases between. Germline loops: CDR1 LNHDA, CDR2 SQIVND (reference sequence). The CDR3 is 14 residues long. Here the CDR3 reads CASSRYLSNTEAFF. The CDR3 coding sequence is TGTGCCAGTAGTCGCTATCTGTCGAACACTGAAGCTTTCTTT.

The gene calls are TRBV11-2 and TRBJ2-1, with 10 bases that match TRBD2. Germline V lookup: CDR1 SGHAT, CDR2 FQNNGV. V gave up 6 bases and J gave up 6 bases; unmatched junction bases: 11. The length of the CDR3 is 16 residues. In DNA, the CDR3 is TGTGCCAGCAGTCCTTCTAGCGGGAGAGGAGGCAATGAGCAGTTCTTC. It is translated as CASSPSSGRGGNEQFF.